This is a list of T cell receptor beta chains from one sample in a study of vaccination and CD4 T cells after COVID-19. TCRdb re-analysed the PCR reads in MiXCR, keeping a single row per CDR3 protein. The sample lists 25,000 to 30,000 distinct CDR3 sequences, under 65% occurring once. The material was CD4+ T cells from blood, obtained about 7 months after SARS-CoV-2 vaccination. The receptors shown here come from a human donor who had recovered from COVID-19. The conserved cysteine and the conserved F or W are not part of the CDR3 here. Clone size is shown for a subset of rows, as once, few, many or a class of expanded clone.

CDR3aa | v_gene | abundance
ASSSRTGGNIQY | TRBV28 | -
ASSRRTVSNQPQH | TRBV28 | few
SVEDRGGEKLF | TRBV29-1 | few
SVERGLSGNTIY | TRBV29-1 | -
ASSYSDRDTGELF | TRBV6-5 | -
AISARSTDTQY | TRBV10-3 | few
ASSMLKGSTANYGYT | TRBV19 | -
ASSISGGLSNQPQH | TRBV19 | few
ASSPRQFSYEQY | TRBV19 | few
ASSFGTVKETQY | TRBV7-9 | few
SAFRDQETQY | TRBV20-1 | -
ATSPRGGYRAYEQY | TRBV24-1 | -
ASSSGTRGFDEQF | TRBV19 | -
ASSLPGTGYEQY | TRBV7-9 | -
ASSPHSGRASYNEQF | TRBV6-4 | -
ASTREAGASTDTQY | TRBV6-1 | few
ASSTLRTGSYEQY | TRBV19 | -
ASSPGLSISSGNTIY | TRBV7-9 | few
SAPIAGKTYEQY | TRBV20-1 | -
ASSSTGNLNYGYT | TRBV7-8 | -
ASSDFGTKSSYNEQF | TRBV2 | -
ASSGNTDTQY | TRBV6-1 | -
SARVRASDTQY | TRBV20-1 | -
ASSQGLGESYEQY | TRBV4-2 | -
SAEGEETQY | TRBV20-1 | few
ASSVTGSAQPQH | TRBV28 | -
SASPLSSYGYT | TRBV20-1 | -
ASSASSWPDTQY | TRBV7-9 | -
ASSIEGVGGYGYT | TRBV19 | few
ASSRGLAGRNEQF | TRBV6-1 | -
ASTRGGTDTQY | TRBV6-1 | -
ASSDLVAGASVTQY | TRBV7-9 | few
ASSHRDTSNQPQH | TRBV19 | -
SARRLYEQY | TRBV20-1 | -
ASTTQGPRAF | TRBV28 | few
ASSHVSDSDYGYT | TRBV4-1 | few
SASPGQGAYEQY | TRBV20-1 | -
ASRILAQSETQY | TRBV6-2/TRBV6-3 | -
ASSYSRAGLAGEETQY | TRBV6-6 | -
ASSGGSYNSPLH | TRBV25-1 | -
SARQRETADEQF | TRBV20-1 | -
ATSRDKGLAGAHYTGELF | TRBV15 | -